The next 20 T cell receptor beta chains were all read from a single sample in a study of cytomegalovirus exposure and HLA in healthy donors. The PCR contained 60 Vbeta and 13 Jbeta primers. TCRdb's copy holds only in-frame clones and misses some; the assay was immunoSEQ multiplex PCR. The table has approximately 170,000 clones, roughly 76% seen once. The material sequenced was PBMCs. Receptors originate from a male donor in good health and CMV-seronegative.

V is TRBV19 and J is TRBJ2-7, with TRBD1 matching over 8 bases. The trim removed 4 bases at V and 1 base at J, leaving 6 bases unmatched. This CDR3 is built from 15 residues. Germline CDR1 LNHDA, CDR2 SQIVND (reference sequence). In nucleotides, the CDR3 is TGTGCCAGTAGTAGTTTGGACAGGGCTTCCTACGAGCAGTACTTC. Translation gives CASSSLDRASYEQYF.

The gene calls are TRBV2 and TRBJ2-5; TRBD1 is a possible D gene (5 bases). In germline, CDR1 is SNHLY, CDR2 FYNNEI. This CDR3 region has 14 residues. V shed 1 base and J shed 1 base, with 7 bases lying between them. CDR3 amino acids: CASSEGQLQETQYF. The CDR3 DNA sequence: TGTGCCAGCAGTGAAGGACAGCTCCAAGAGACCCAGTACTTC.

The chain carries TRBV30 and TRBJ2-5, with TRBD1 as a possible D gene (5 bases). The CDR3 spans 18 residues. Germline loops: CDR1 GTSNPN, CDR2 SVGIG (reference sequence). V was shortened by 5 bases and J by 4 bases, with 29 bases between the two germline ends. The CDR3, as DNA: TGTGCCTGGCGTCCGTTAGGGGTCATTGGGGCAGGAGTAGAGACCCAGTACTTC. It specifies CAWRPLGVIGAGVETQYF.

This chain links TRBV2 with TRBJ2-2, with TRBD1 identical over 8 bases. Unmatched junction bases numbered 7, after V lost 7 bases and J lost 3 bases. CDR1 and CDR2 from the germline V gene are SNHLY and FYNNEI. The CDR3 is made up of 15 amino acids. The CDR3: CASKTTTGDTGELFF. The CDR3, as DNA: TGTGCCAGCAAGACGACGACAGGGGACACCGGGGAGCTGTTTTTT. The whole variable domain, filled in from reference TRBV2 and TRBJ2-2, reads EPEVTQTPSHQVTQMGQEVILRCVPISNHLYFYWYRQILGQKVEFLVSFYNNEISEKSEIFDDQFSVERPDGSNFTLKIRSTKLEDSAMYFCASKTTTGDTGELFFGEGSRLTVL.

This chain joins TRBV19 and TRBJ1-1, with D possibly being TRBD1 (5 bases). Germline V lookup: CDR1 LNHDA, CDR2 SQIVND (reference sequence). The CDR3 covers 11 residues. V was trimmed by 8 bases and J by 5 bases, leaving 9 bases between them. The CDR3, as DNA: TGTGCCAGTCTGGGGGGTACTGAAGCTTTCTTT. It codes for CASLGGTEAFF.

CDR3 DNA sequence: TGTGCCAGCAGTTCCCCCCCTCTGGACATCAAGGAAGGCTACACCTTC. As protein: CASSSPPLDIKEGYTF. V and J are TRBV6-6 and TRBJ1-2, with D possibly matching TRBD1 (5 bases). The ends were cut back, 4 bases at V and 8 bases at J, with 23 bases in the middle. In germline, CDR1 is MNHNY, CDR2 SVGAGI (reference sequence). The CDR3 is 16 amino acids.

The chain is built from TRBV7-9 and TRBJ1-1, with D perhaps TRBD1 (6 bases). The V gene lost 6 bases and the J gene lost 1 base, with 15 bases spanning the gap. CDR1 and CDR2 from the germline V gene are SEHNR and FQNEAQ (reference sequence). The CDR3 extends over 15 amino acids. CDR3 sequence (DNA): TGTGCCAGCAGGCCCGGCCCGGACAGGAACACTGAAGCTTTCTTT. This encodes CASRPGPDRNTEAFF. Full variable domain (outside the CDR3, taken from reference TRBV7-9 and TRBJ1-1): DTGVSQNPRHKITKRGQNVTFRCDPISEHNRLYWYRQTLGQGPEFLTYFQNEAQLEKSRLLSDRFSAERPKGSFSTLEIQRTEQGDSAMYLCASRPGPDRNTEAFFGQGTRLTVV.

This clone was found a few times. The CDR3, as DNA: TGTGCCAGCAGCTCGCACTCGAACACTGAAGCTTTCTTT. It yields the protein CASSSHSNTEAFF. The chain uses TRBV6-5 and TRBJ1-1; no clear D gene. The CDR3 consists of 13 residues. From germline, CDR1 is MNHEY and CDR2 SVGAGI. Trimming removed 6 bases at V and 1 base at J, with 9 bases between.

This CDR3 reads CASSEGQFNQPQHF. In DNA, the CDR3 is TGTGCCAGCAGCGAGGGACAGTTCAATCAGCCCCAGCATTTT. V and J are TRBV5-6 and TRBJ1-5; 7 bases fit TRBD1. The CDR3 covers 14 residues. Germline V lookup: CDR1 SGHDT, CDR2 YYEEEE. V was clipped by 4 bases and J by 3 bases; unmatched bases: 4.

The chain combines TRBV9 with TRBJ1-2; 8 bases agree with TRBD1. The CDR3 loop spans 16 amino acids. With V trimmed by 0 bases and J by 4 bases, 8 bases remained unmatched. The germline CDR1 and CDR2 sequences are SGDLS and YYNGEE. Here the CDR3 reads CASSVAVKGTGYGYTF. The CDR3 region has the DNA TGTGCCAGCAGCGTAGCTGTGAAAGGGACAGGCTATGGCTACACCTTC.

This clone came up a few times. This chain joins TRBV5-4 and TRBJ2-7; 7 bases are a match to TRBD1. The germline V gene has CDR1 SGHNT and CDR2 YYREEE (reference sequence). This CDR3 region has 13 residues. V lost 5 bases to trimming and J lost 2 bases; unmatched junction nucleotides: 4. CDR3 sequence reads: CASRSQGAYEQYF. DNA of the CDR3: TGTGCCAGCAGGTCTCAGGGGGCCTACGAGCAGTACTTC.

There are a few counts of this clone. Other DNA sequences in this sample translate to the same CDR3. This chain joins TRBV5-6 and TRBJ1-2, with D maybe TRBD1 (6 bases). The CDR3 contains 16 residues. Per germline, CDR1 SGHDT and CDR2 YYEEEE. V was trimmed by 2 bases and J by 2 bases, leaving 16 bases between them. CDR3 nucleotide sequence: TGTGCCAGCAGCTTCGGTTCGCAGGGGTGGAACTATGGCTACACCTTC. Amino acids: CASSFGSQGWNYGYTF.

The chain joins TRBV30 to TRBJ1-1, with D uncertain. The CDR3 extends over 13 amino acids. Between the trimmed V and J ends, which lost 4 bases and 5 bases, there was a span of 14 bases. Germline V gene data show CDR1 as GTSNPN and CDR2 as SVGIG (reference sequence). The CDR3 region has the DNA TGTGCCTGGATCCAAAGGCGGGAGACTGAAGCTTTCTTT. The encoded protein is CAWIQRRETEAFF.

This clone showed up just once. The genes are TRBV7-9 and TRBJ1-2; 7 nucleotides agree with TRBD1. V lost 5 bases, J lost 4 bases, and 10 bases stayed unmatched. The CDR3 spans 15 residues. Looked up from germline, CDR1 is SEHNR and CDR2 is FQNEAQ (reference sequence). The CDR3 loop reads CASSKGANVFYGYTF. In DNA, the CDR3 is TGTGCCAGCAGCAAGGGGGCGAACGTTTTCTATGGCTACACCTTC.

J is TRBJ2-7 and V is TRBV9, with TRBD2 as a possible D gene (6 bases). CDR1 SGDLS and CDR2 YYNGEE come from the germline V gene. This CDR3 has 14 amino acids. Between the trimmed V and J ends, which lost 4 bases and 9 bases, there was a span of 20 bases. Here the CDR3 reads CASSPGLTRWRQYF. CDR3 nucleotides: TGTGCCAGCAGCCCGGGACTGACTAGGTGGAGGCAGTACTTC. The complete variable domain, with remaining parts taken from reference TRBV9 and TRBJ2-7, reads DSGVTQTPKHLITATGQRVTLRCSPRSGDLSVYWYQQSLDQGLQFLIQYYNGEERAKGNILERFSAQQFPDLHSELNLSSLELGDSALYFCASSPGLTRWRQYFGPGTRLTVT.

The chain combines TRBV7-9 with TRBJ1-2; 8 nucleotides agree with TRBD1. The CDR3 is 17 amino acids. J gave up 8 bases and V 7 bases, and 21 bases lay outside the gene matches. Germline loops: CDR1 SEHNR, CDR2 FQNEAQ (reference sequence). In DNA, the CDR3 is TGTGCCAGCACCCTCAGCGGGCAGGGGGCTTTTTCTATCGGCTACACCTTC. Translated, it gives CASTLSGQGAFSIGYTF.

V and J are TRBV11-3 and TRBJ2-1; a weak D match, TRBD2 (7 bases). The germline V gene has CDR1 SGHNT and CDR2 YENEEA. Trimming removed 6 bases from V and 0 bases from J, with 15 bases in between. There are 16 residues in the CDR3. CDR3 DNA: TGTGCCAGCAGTGGAGGGGGGGGGAGCTCCTACAATGAGCAGTTCTTC. Its translation is CASSGGGGSSYNEQFF.

The chain combines TRBV5-4 with TRBJ1-6; TRBD1 is a possible D gene (5 bases). The CDR3 is made up of 14 amino acids. Germline loops: CDR1 SGHNT, CDR2 YYREEE (reference sequence). The germline V and J ends were trimmed by 2 bases and 10 bases, with 13 bases remaining between them. The CDR3 is CASSFAGKRSPLHF. In DNA, the CDR3 is TGTGCCAGCAGCTTCGCAGGGAAACGGTCACCCCTCCACTTT.

V usage is TRBV29-1 and J usage is TRBJ2-1; 9 bases match TRBD2. With V trimmed by 3 bases and J by 15 bases, 15 bases remained unmatched. The CDR3 length is 14 residues. CDR1 SQVTM and CDR2 ANQGSEA come from the germline V gene. The CDR3 region has the DNA TGCAGCGTTGATTCCCGGGTGGCGGGGGGGCTTAGGTTCTTC. Translating gives CSVDSRVAGGLRFF.

This chain joins TRBV7-6 and TRBJ2-2; maybe TRBD1 (6 bases). Germline V gene lookup returns CDR1 SGHVS and CDR2 FNYEAQ. The V end was cut by 2 bases, the J end by 1 base, with 11 bases between. This CDR3 has 16 amino acids. This CDR3 is CASSLMVRGNTGELFF. In DNA, the CDR3 is TGTGCCAGCAGCTTAATGGTCAGGGGGAACACCGGGGAGCTGTTTTTT. Supplemented by reference TRBV7-6 and TRBJ2-2, the full variable domain reads GAGVSQSPRYKVTKRGQDVALRCDPISGHVSLYWYRQALGQGPEFLTYFNYEAQQDKSGLPNDRFSAERPEGSISTLTIQRTEQRDSAMYRCASSLMVRGNTGELFFGEGSRLTVL.